Sequencing of this T cell receptor beta chain was carried out in a study of blood T cell repertoires in COVID-19. Study summary: Whether acute or convalescent, the COVID-19 samples came from the United States, Italy and Spain.

Only in-frame clones appear in the TCRdb table, and some are missing; sequencing was by immunoSEQ multiplex PCR. Here the sample spans some 320,000 clones, roughly 85% being singletons. This clonotype was sampled from a human donor in a cohort sampled during active COVID-19. The sequenced sample was peripheral blood.

DNA for the CDR3: TGCGCCAGCAGCCAAGTAAAGCCTACCTCAACTAATGAAAAACTGTTTTTT. Protein sequence: CASSQVKPTSTNEKLFF. The chain is built from TRBV4-1 and TRBJ1-4; the D is unclear. Per the germline V gene, CDR1 is MGHRA and CDR2 is YSYEKL. This CDR3 is 17 amino acids long. V lost 1 base, J lost 0 bases, and 12 bases lay in between.